This T cell receptor beta chain was recorded in a study of CD8 T cells in ankylosing spondylitis. Whole-study findings and limits: Made up of eight highly homologous variants, a TCR beta motif appeared characteristic of ankylosing spondylitis blood. Certain motif variants had earlier appeared in reactive arthritis synovial fluid and blood. Significant enrichment of disease-linked clones was reportedly seen in matched ankylosing spondylitis synovial fluid.

Regarding this clonotype: Its antigen is unidentified.

Each TCR beta library was made by quantitative 5'-RACE that incorporated molecular barcodes. MiXCR was run by TCRdb on the 5' RACE reads, yielding one entry per CDR3 protein. The sample lists 470,000 or so distinct CDR3 sequences; roughly 27% were seen once. The ends were cut back, 1 base at V and 3 bases at J, with 10 bases in the middle. The CDR3 is made up of 14 amino acids. Looked up from germline, CDR1 is LGHDT and CDR2 is YNNKEL (reference sequence). Sequencing used blood, either unsorted or a sorted T cell fraction (not recorded which). The clonotype comes from a male donor with ankylosing spondylitis. The chain recombines TRBV3-1 with TRBJ2-7; possible D gene TRBD1, 5 bases. DNA for the CDR3: TGTGCCAGCAGCCAAGGACATCAGGGCTACGAGCAGTACTTC. Residues: CASSQGHQGYEQYF.